These T cell receptor beta chains were read from a single sample in a study of T cell repertoires in cytomegalovirus infection. TCRdb re-derived calls from the reads in MiXCR, one entry per CDR3 protein. The data hold 200,000 to 300,000 distinct CDR3 sequences, with under 8.5% observed a single time. Sequencing used PBMCs. All receptors derive from a human donor in good health (CMV status not recorded). Some clones in this sample may be carry-over from other donors' samples. Both conserved end residues are part of each CDR3. A D gene is named only where the DNA matches it firmly. Clone size is given for some rows only: seen once, a few or many times, or a class if the clone is expanded.

-,TRBJ2-7,TRBV20-1,-,CSARDPGSEQYF,TGCAGTGCTAGAGATCCGGGGAGTGAGCAGTACTTC
-,TRBJ2-5,TRBV9,many,CASSVGYGRETQYF,TGTGCCAGCAGTGTTGGTTACGGGCGAGAGACCCAGTACTTC
TRBD2,TRBJ2-5,TRBV5-4,many,CASSPRTSGGRGETQYF,TGTGCCAGCAGTCCCCGGACTAGCGGGGGACGCGGAGAGACCCAGTACTTC
TRBD1,TRBJ1-1,TRBV6-2/TRBV6-3,many,CASSYLREKRQGGGAFF,TGTGCCAGCAGTTACCTCCGCGAAAAGAGACAGGGGGGAGGAGCTTTCTTT
-,TRBJ2-3,TRBV6-5,-,CASSYAGSRGARKDTQYF,TGTGCCAGCAGTTATGCGGGAAGCAGGGGGGCCCGCAAAGATACGCAGTATTTT
TRBD1,TRBJ2-5,TRBV20-1,many,CSASKGAQETQYF,TGCAGTGCCAGCAAGGGGGCCCAAGAGACCCAGTACTTC
TRBD2,TRBJ2-7,TRBV2,many,CASSDVRGGLYEQYF,TGTGCCAGCAGTGATGTCCGGGGGGGCCTCTACGAGCAGTACTTC
TRBD1,TRBJ1-5,TRBV7-2,many,CASSLQQGALDQPQHF,TGTGCCAGCAGCCTACAACAGGGGGCGCTGGATCAGCCCCAGCATTTT
TRBD1,TRBJ2-6,TRBV12-3/TRBV12-4,many,CASSLKRDRGMSGANVLTF,TGTGCCAGCAGTTTAAAAAGGGACAGGGGGATGTCTGGGGCCAACGTCCTGACTTTC
-,TRBJ2-2,TRBV19,-,CASSPFEGYTGELFF,TGTGCCAGTAGTCCGTTCGAGGGATACACCGGGGAGCTGTTTTTT
-,TRBJ2-6,TRBV5-6,many,CASSLAGIPGPGANVLTF,TGTGCCAGCAGCTTGGCCGGCATCCCAGGGCCTGGGGCCAACGTCCTGACTTTC
-,TRBJ1-6,TRBV4-3,few,CASSQGGVDDLSYNSPLHF,TGCGCCAGCAGCCAAGGAGGTGTGGACGACCTCTCCTATAATTCACCCCTCCACTTT
-,TRBJ2-7,TRBV29-1,many,CSVEVGASYEQYF,TGCAGCGTTGAGGTGGGTGCCTCCTACGAGCAGTACTTC
-,TRBJ1-6,TRBV5-1,many,CASSLDSGFHNSPLHF,TGCGCCAGCAGCTTGGATTCGGGATTCCATAATTCACCCCTCCACTTT
-,TRBJ2-1,TRBV18,many,CASSPGLASLNEQFF,TGTGCCAGCTCACCAGGGCTAGCGAGTCTCAATGAGCAGTTCTTC
TRBD2,TRBJ2-6,TRBV5-1,many,CASSSREGAGANVLTF,TGCGCCAGCAGCTCCAGGGAGGGTGCTGGGGCCAACGTCCTGACTTTC
-,TRBJ2-7,TRBV12-3/TRBV12-4,many,CASSFSPGSYEQYF,TGTGCCAGCAGTTTTAGCCCAGGGTCCTACGAGCAGTACTTC
-,TRBJ1-2,TRBV24-1,many,CATSGRRQSYGYTF,TGTGCCACCAGTGGGCGAAGACAAAGCTATGGCTACACCTTC
-,TRBJ1-3,TRBV7-2,many,CASSRGNTIYF,TGTGCCAGCAGCAGGGGAAACACCATATATTTT
-,TRBJ1-5,TRBV28,few,CASSLDSGLGQPQHF,TGTGCCAGCAGCCTAGACAGTGGACTGGGTCAGCCCCAGCATTTT
-,TRBJ2-1,TRBV28,many,CASSLVQNPSYNEQFF,TGTGCCAGCAGTTTGGTGCAGAACCCGTCCTACAATGAGCAGTTCTTC
-,TRBJ1-5,TRBV7-2,many,CASSFKAGQPQHF,TGTGCCAGCAGCTTTAAGGCGGGTCAGCCCCAGCATTTT
-,TRBJ2-1,TRBV6-5,many,CASSYFTDNEQFF,TGTGCCAGCAGTTACTTTACGGACAATGAGCAGTTCTTC
TRBD1,TRBJ1-1,TRBV11-2,-,CASSGPGQGVYEAFF,TGTGCCAGCAGCGGACCGGGACAGGGGGTTTATGAAGCTTTCTTT
-,TRBJ1-2,TRBV29-1,many,CSPWGWGSYGYTF,TGCAGCCCATGGGGGTGGGGGAGTTATGGCTACACCTTC
TRBD2,TRBJ2-5,TRBV29-1,many,CSVEGQARGYQETQYF,TGCAGCGTTGAAGGGCAAGCGCGGGGGTACCAAGAGACCCAGTACTTC
-,TRBJ1-1,TRBV2,many,CASSLRLSGSNEAFF,TGTGCCAGCAGTTTAAGGTTGAGCGGCAGCAACGAAGCTTTCTTT
-,TRBJ2-2,TRBV7-2,many,CASSSRAKIAPWAGELFF,TGTGCCAGCAGCTCCCGAGCTAAGATTGCCCCATGGGCCGGGGAGCTGTTTTTT
-,TRBJ1-3,TRBV10-2,few,CASSVGSYSGNTIYF,TGCGCCAGCAGTGTGGGCAGTTACTCTGGAAACACCATATATTTT
TRBD2,TRBJ2-5,TRBV20-1,many,CSACWRTSACETQYF,TGCAGTGCTTGTTGGAGGACTAGCGCCTGTGAGACCCAGTACTTC
-,TRBJ2-1,TRBV7-9,many,CASSPKGGEQFF,TGTGCCAGCAGCCCCAAGGGGGGGGAGCAGTTCTTC
TRBD1,TRBJ1-6,TRBV7-8,many,CASSSRGQVLSF,TGTGCCAGCAGCTCGCGGGGACAGGTCCTGTCCTTT
-,TRBJ1-6,TRBV2,many,CASIRQSNSPLHF,TGTGCCAGCATCAGGCAGTCTAATTCACCCCTCCACTTT
TRBD1,TRBJ2-2,TRBV6-5,many,CASSPGTATGELFF,TGTGCCAGCAGCCCTGGGACAGCTACCGGGGAGCTGTTTTTT
-,TRBJ1-1,TRBV7-2,many,CASSLTRTRVGTEAFF,TGTGCCAGCAGCTTGACAAGGACCCGAGTGGGGACTGAAGCTTTCTTT
-,TRBJ1-6,TRBV14,many,CASSQVVTGDSPLHF,TGTGCCAGCAGCCAAGTTGTGACAGGAGATTCACCCCTCCACTTT
-,TRBJ2-3,TRBV6-5,-,CASSYSAGAIDTQYF,TGTGCCAGCAGTTACTCGGCAGGGGCAATAGATACGCAGTATTTT
-,TRBJ2-7,TRBV7-2,-,CASSPDPSSYEQYF,TGTGCCAGCAGCCCTGACCCCAGCTCCTACGAGCAGTACTTC
TRBD1,TRBJ1-1,TRBV5-1,many,CASSGGQGSSEAFF,TGCGCCAGCAGCGGCGGACAGGGAAGCTCTGAAGCTTTCTTT
-,TRBJ1-1,TRBV10-3,many,CAITPKGRAPMNTEAFF,TGTGCCATCACCCCAAAAGGGAGGGCCCCCATGAACACTGAAGCTTTCTTT
-,TRBJ2-1,TRBV5-1,many,CASSLDGPDEQFF,TGCGCCAGCAGCTTGGATGGGCCCGATGAGCAGTTCTTC
TRBD1,TRBJ1-2,TRBV5-1,many,CASSSGQGIVESGYTF,TGCGCCAGCAGCTCTGGACAGGGGATTGTTGAAAGTGGCTACACCTTC
-,TRBJ2-3,TRBV6-5,many,CASSYVQGGSATDTQYF,TGTGCCAGCAGTTACGTACAGGGAGGGAGCGCCACAGATACGCAGTATTTT